This TCR beta chain was recovered during a study of patients and donors after allogeneic stem cell transplantation. TCRdb called the RT-PCR reads again in MiXCR, with one record for every CDR3 protein. The table records 410,000 or so distinct CDR3 sequences, around 16% of them present only once. CDR1 is KGHDR, CDR2 SFDVKD, per germline. The V and J ends lost 1 base and 10 bases respectively, with 7 bases between them. This CDR3 has 12 amino acids. This sequence joins TRBV24-1 and TRBJ2-1, with TRBD2 as a possible D gene (6 bases). Sequencing was done on a sample of blood, either unsorted or a sorted T cell fraction (not recorded which). This receptor was obtained from a human donor who was either an allogeneic HSCT recipient or a stem cell or donor lymphocyte infusion donor (not recorded which). It is not recorded whose cells these are; they may come from a transplant donor. The CDR3 loop reads CATSDFSGEQFF. The CDR3 nucleotides are TGTGCCACCAGTGATTTTAGCGGAGAGCAGTTCTTC.